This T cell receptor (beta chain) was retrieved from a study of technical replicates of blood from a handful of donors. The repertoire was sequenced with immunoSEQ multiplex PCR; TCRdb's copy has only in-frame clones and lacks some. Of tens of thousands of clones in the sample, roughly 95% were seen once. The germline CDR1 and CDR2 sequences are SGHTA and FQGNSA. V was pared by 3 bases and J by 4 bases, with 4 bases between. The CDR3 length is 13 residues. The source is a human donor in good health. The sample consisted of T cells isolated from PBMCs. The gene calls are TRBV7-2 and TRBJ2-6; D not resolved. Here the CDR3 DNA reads TGTGCCAGCAGCTTCTCCGGGGCCAACGTCCTGACTTTC. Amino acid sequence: CASSFSGANVLTF.